This is a list of T cell receptor beta chains from one sample in a study of blood T cells in healthy people across ages. TCRdb re-called the 5' RACE reads with MiXCR, one entry per CDR3 protein. Among 500,000 to 650,000 distinct CDR3 sequences listed, approximately 26% were seen once. The data were also submitted as part of a second study, on T cells of mothers and their children.

Sample: blood. These receptors originate from a boy aged 2-9 years in good health. CDR3s include the opening cysteine and the closing phenylalanine or tryptophan. The D gene is left open where the match is weak. Only some rows state a clone size, as once, few, many or a class for expanded clones.

d_call j_call v_call clone_size cdr3_aa cdr3_nt
- TRBJ2-1 TRBV6-2/TRBV6-3 - CASLERVYNEQFF TGTGCCAGTCTGGAGCGGGTCTACAATGAGCAGTTCTTC
- TRBJ2-3 TRBV4-3 few CASSQGGGPDTQYF TGCGCCAGCAGCCAAGGAGGGGGTCCAGATACGCAGTATTTT
- TRBJ2-1 TRBV7-7 few CASSLYRGNEQFF TGTGCCAGCAGCTTATATCGCGGCAATGAGCAGTTCTTC
TRBD2 TRBJ2-1 TRBV20-1 - CSARVASGRAISNEQFF TGCAGTGCTAGAGTCGCTAGCGGGAGGGCCATCAGTAATGAGCAGTTCTTC
TRBD2 TRBJ2-3 TRBV20-1 - CSTYSGMSDTQYF TGCAGTACTTATAGCGGGATGTCAGATACGCAGTATTTT
- TRBJ2-1 TRBV5-1 few CASSPTGSGAHEQFF TGCGCCAGCAGCCCTACCGGGAGTGGGGCACATGAGCAGTTCTTC
TRBD1 TRBJ1-2 TRBV5-1 - CASRPGQGLYGYTF TGCGCCAGCAGGCCGGGACAGGGGCTCTATGGCTACACCTTC
- TRBJ2-5 TRBV10-3 many CAISESSSETQYF TGTGCCATCAGTGAGTCTTCTAGCGAGACCCAGTACTTC
- TRBJ2-1 TRBV12-3/TRBV12-4 once CASRSENNEQFF TGTGCCAGCAGATCCGAAAATAATGAGCAGTTCTTC
- TRBJ2-6 TRBV10-3 - CAISAPREGANVLTF TGTGCCATCAGTGCCCCGAGGGAAGGGGCCAACGTCCTGACTTTC
- TRBJ1-2 TRBV20-1 - CSASTGNYGYTF TGCAGTGCTAGTACCGGGAACTATGGCTACACCTTC
TRBD1 TRBJ1-1 TRBV12-3/TRBV12-4 few CASSFPPRTGGAEAFF TGTGCCAGCAGTTTCCCCCCCCGGACAGGGGGTGCTGAAGCTTTCTTT
- TRBJ2-5 TRBV15 - CATSGMTGETQYF TGTGCCACCAGCGGGATGACAGGAGAGACCCAGTACTTC
- TRBJ2-1 TRBV4-1 - CASSQVFGWELTHNEQFF TGCGCCAGCAGCCAAGTGTTTGGTTGGGAGTTAACCCACAATGAGCAGTTCTTC
- TRBJ1-2 TRBV15 - CATSRDSNRDYGYTF TGTGCCACCAGCAGAGATAGTAACAGGGACTATGGCTACACCTTC
- TRBJ2-1 TRBV18 medium-sized CASSPWGYNEQFF TGTGCCAGCTCACCATGGGGTTACAATGAGCAGTTCTTC
- TRBJ2-5 TRBV6-2/TRBV6-3 - CASSHYYGGGQETQYF TGTGCCAGCAGTCACTACTACGGAGGGGGTCAAGAGACCCAGTACTTC
TRBD1 TRBJ2-1 TRBV12-3/TRBV12-4 - CASSLKGTGGILYNDQFF TGTGCCAGCAGTTTAAAGGGGACAGGGGGCATACTATACAATGACCAGTTCTTC
- TRBJ2-7 TRBV7-4 many CASSFSGEQYF TGTGCCAGCAGCTTCTCGGGCGAGCAGTACTTC
- TRBJ1-6 TRBV11-2 few CASSLDGGAYNSPLHF TGTGCCAGCAGCTTAGACGGGGGCGCCTATAATTCACCCCTCCACTTT
- TRBJ2-2 TRBV10-1 few CASSEQQTGELFF TGCGCCAGCAGTGAGCAGCAAACCGGGGAGCTGTTTTTT
- TRBJ2-3 TRBV20-1 - CSADTRDTQYF TGCAGTGCTGATACCAGAGATACGCAGTATTTT
TRBD2 TRBJ2-5 TRBV7-9 few CASSLVGSGGTLQETQYF TGTGCCAGCAGCTTAGTTGGTAGCGGGGGGACGCTCCAAGAGACCCAGTACTTC
- TRBJ2-1 TRBV7-6 - CASSAGPHNEQFF TGTGCCAGCAGCGCCGGCCCACACAATGAGCAGTTCTTC
- TRBJ1-1 TRBV29-1 - CSVVGGGGVNTEAFF TGCAGCGTTGTAGGGGGAGGGGGTGTGAACACTGAAGCTTTCTTT
TRBD2 TRBJ2-5 TRBV13 - CASSLGLSLPGGPPETQYF TGTGCCAGCAGCTTAGGCCTTTCCCTTCCGGGAGGGCCCCCAGAGACCCAGTACTTC